Presented here are 5 T cell receptor beta chains from one specimen sequenced in a study of regulatory T cells in long-lasting Graves disease. TCR beta libraries were built with iRepertoire HTBI primers and Arm-PCR of CDR3 regions. TCRdb called the multiplex PCR reads again in MiXCR, with one record for every CDR3 protein. The data contain about 660,000 distinct CDR3 sequences, 30% of them singletons. Time point specified: persistent/refractory GD, antithyroid drugs over 5 years with positive TRAb. PBMCs were the source of the RNA used for TCR sequencing. The input for sequencing was peripheral blood mononuclear cells (PBMCs), taken when the disease was refractory, from a patient treated with antithyroid drugs. The receptors originated from a female donor with Graves disease.

The chain is built from TRBV3-1 and TRBJ2-2, with D possibly matching TRBD1 (6 bases). Germline CDR1 reads LGHDT; CDR2 reads YNNKEL (reference sequence). V lost 2 bases to trimming and J lost 6 bases, with 19 bases between them. This CDR3 contains 17 residues. Written as DNA, the CDR3 is TGTGCCAGCAGCCAACCTACAGGGCCCGCGGGTGCCGGGGAGCTGTTTTTT. Amino acid sequence: CASSQPTGPAGAGELFF.

The chain has TRBV6-9 and TRBJ2-5, with D unresolved. This CDR3 has 12 residues. The germline V gene has CDR1 MNHGY and CDR2 SVAAGI. V was cut by 3 bases and J by 5 bases, with 7 bases left in between. CDR3 nucleotide sequence: TGTGCCAGCAGTTACCATCAGGAGACCCAGTACTTC. It encodes CASSYHQETQYF.

The rearrangement links TRBV28 to TRBJ2-7; 8 positions agree with TRBD1. The V and J ends lost 7 bases and 0 bases, in that order; junction bases with no gene match: 2. Germline lookup yields CDR1 MDHEN and CDR2 SYDVKM. CDR3 length: 13 amino acids. CDR3 nucleotides: TGTGCCAGCACCCAGGGGGCCTCCTACGAGCAGTACTTC. Its protein is CASTQGASYEQYF.

This clonotype was observed a handful of times. The chain has TRBV12-3 or TRBV12-4 and TRBJ1-2, with a tentative D call TRBD1 (5 bases). Trimming stripped 1 base from V and 6 bases from J, with 12 bases between. The CDR3 length is 14 residues. In DNA form, the CDR3 reads TGTGCCAGCAGTTTAGGTGTCCAGGGTAATGGCTACACCTTC. Encoded protein: CASSLGVQGNGYTF.

The CDR3 nucleotides are TGTGCCAGCAGCTTGGTGGACAGACTTTACGAGCAGTACTTC. The encoded protein is CASSLVDRLYEQYF. The chain carries TRBV5-5 and TRBJ2-7; possibly TRBD1 for D (6 bases). The germline V gene encodes CDR1 SGHKS and CDR2 YYEKEE (reference sequence). The CDR3 is made up of 14 amino acids. Trimming took 0 bases from V and 4 from J, leaving 11 bases between them.